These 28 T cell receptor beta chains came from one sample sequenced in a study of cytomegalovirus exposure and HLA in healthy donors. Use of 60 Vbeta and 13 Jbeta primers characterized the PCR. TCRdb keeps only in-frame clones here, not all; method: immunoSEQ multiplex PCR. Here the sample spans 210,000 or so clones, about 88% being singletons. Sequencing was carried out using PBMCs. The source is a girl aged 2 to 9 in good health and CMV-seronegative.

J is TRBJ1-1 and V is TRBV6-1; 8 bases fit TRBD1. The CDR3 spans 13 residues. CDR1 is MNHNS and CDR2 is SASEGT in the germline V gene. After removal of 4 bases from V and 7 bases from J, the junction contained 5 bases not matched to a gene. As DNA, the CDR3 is TGTGCCAGCAGTGCATCAGGGGGCGTTGAAGCTTTCTTT. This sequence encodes CASSASGGVEAFF.

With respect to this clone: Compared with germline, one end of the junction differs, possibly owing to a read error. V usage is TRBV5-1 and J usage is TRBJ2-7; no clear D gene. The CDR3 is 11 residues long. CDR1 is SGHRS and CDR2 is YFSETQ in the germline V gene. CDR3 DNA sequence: TGCGCCAGCAGCTTGGGTGACGAGCGGTACTTC. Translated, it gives CASSLGDERYF.

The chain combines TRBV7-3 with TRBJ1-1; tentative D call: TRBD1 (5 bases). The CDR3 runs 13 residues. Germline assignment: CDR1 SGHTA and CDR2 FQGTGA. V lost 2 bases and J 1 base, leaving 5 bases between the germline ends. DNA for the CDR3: TGTGCCAGCAGCTTACAGGGGAACACTGAAGCTTTCTTT. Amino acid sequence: CASSLQGNTEAFF.

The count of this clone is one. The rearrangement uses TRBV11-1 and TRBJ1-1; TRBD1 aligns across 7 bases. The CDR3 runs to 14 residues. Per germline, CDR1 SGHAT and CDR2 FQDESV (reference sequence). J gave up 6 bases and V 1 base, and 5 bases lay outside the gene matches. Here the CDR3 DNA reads TGTGCCAGCAGCTTAGAGGGGGCTAACGCTGAAGCTTTCTTT. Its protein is CASSLEGANAEAFF. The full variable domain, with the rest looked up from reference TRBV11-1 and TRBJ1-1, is EAEVAQSPRYKITEKSQAVAFWCDPISGHATLYWYRQILGQGPELLVQFQDESVVDDSQLPKDRFSAERLKGVDSTLKIQPAELGDSAMYLCASSLEGANAEAFFGQGTRLTVV.

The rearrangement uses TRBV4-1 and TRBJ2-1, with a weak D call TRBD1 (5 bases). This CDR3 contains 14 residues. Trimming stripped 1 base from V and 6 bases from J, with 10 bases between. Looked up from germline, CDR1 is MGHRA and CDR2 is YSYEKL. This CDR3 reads CASSQGQFVNEQFF. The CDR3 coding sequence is TGCGCCAGCAGCCAAGGACAGTTTGTCAATGAGCAGTTCTTC.

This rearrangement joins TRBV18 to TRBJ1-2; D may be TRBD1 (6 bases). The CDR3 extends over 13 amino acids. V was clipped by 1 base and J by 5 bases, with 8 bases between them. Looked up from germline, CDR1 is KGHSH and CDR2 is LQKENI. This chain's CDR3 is CASSPQGEYGYTF. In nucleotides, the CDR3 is TGTGCCAGCTCACCACAGGGGGAATATGGCTACACCTTC.

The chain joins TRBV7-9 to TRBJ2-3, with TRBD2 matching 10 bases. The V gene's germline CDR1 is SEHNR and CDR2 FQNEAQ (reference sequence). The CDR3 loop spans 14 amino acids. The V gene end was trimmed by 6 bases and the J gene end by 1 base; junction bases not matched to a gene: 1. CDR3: CASSTSGGTDTQYF. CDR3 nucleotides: TGTGCCAGCAGTACTAGCGGGGGCACAGATACGCAGTATTTT.

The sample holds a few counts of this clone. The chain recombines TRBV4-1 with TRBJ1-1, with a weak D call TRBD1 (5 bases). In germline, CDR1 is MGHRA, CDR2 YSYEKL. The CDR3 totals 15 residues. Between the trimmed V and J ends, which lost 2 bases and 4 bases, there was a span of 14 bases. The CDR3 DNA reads TGCGCCAGCAGCCAAATTGGGGGGAGGGGCACTGAAGCTTTCTTT. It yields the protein CASSQIGGRGTEAFF.

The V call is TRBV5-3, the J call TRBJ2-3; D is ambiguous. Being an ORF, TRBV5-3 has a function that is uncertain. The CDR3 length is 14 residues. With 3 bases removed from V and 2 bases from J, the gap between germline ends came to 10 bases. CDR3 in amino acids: CARSSCPYTDTQYF. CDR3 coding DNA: TGTGCCAGAAGCTCATGCCCCTACACAGATACGCAGTATTTT.

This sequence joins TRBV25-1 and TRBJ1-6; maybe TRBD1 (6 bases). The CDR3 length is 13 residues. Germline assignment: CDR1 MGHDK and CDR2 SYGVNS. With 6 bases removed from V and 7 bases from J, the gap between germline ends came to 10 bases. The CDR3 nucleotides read TGTGCCAGCAGAGACAGGACCAATTCACCCCTCCACTTT. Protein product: CASRDRTNSPLHF.

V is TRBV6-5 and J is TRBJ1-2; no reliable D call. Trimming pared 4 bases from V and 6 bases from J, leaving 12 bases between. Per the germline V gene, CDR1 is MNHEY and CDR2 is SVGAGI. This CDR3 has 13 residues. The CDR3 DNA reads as TGTGCCAGCAGTTGGGGAGACTCGGATGGCTACACCTTC. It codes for CASSWGDSDGYTF.

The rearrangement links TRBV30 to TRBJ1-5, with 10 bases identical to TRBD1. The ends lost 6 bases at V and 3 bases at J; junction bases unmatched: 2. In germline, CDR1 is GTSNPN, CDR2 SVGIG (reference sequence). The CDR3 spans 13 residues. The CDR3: CACGQGVNQPQHF. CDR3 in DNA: TGTGCCTGTGGACAGGGGGTCAATCAGCCCCAGCATTTT.

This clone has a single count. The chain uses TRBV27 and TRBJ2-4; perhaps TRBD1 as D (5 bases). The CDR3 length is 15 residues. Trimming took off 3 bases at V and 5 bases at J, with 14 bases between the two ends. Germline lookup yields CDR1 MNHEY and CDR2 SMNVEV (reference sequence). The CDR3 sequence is CASSFYQGVENIQYF. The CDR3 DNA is TGTGCCAGCAGTTTTTACCAGGGCGTTGAAAACATTCAGTACTTC.

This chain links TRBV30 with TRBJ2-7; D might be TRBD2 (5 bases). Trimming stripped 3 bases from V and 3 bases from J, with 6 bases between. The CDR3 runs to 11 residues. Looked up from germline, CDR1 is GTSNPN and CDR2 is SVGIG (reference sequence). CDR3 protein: CAWRLGYEQYF. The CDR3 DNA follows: TGTGCCTGGAGACTAGGCTACGAGCAGTACTTC.

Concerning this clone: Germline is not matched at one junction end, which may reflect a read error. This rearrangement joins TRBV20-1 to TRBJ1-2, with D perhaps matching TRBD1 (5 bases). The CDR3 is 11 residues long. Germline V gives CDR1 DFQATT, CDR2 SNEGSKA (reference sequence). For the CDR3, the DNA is TGCAGTGCTAGAATCGACAGAAACTTCCTCTTC. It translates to CSARIDRNFLF.

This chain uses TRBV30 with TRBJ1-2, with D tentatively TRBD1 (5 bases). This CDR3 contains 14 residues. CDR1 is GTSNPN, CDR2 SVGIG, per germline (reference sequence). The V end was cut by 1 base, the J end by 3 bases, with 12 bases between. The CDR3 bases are TGTGCCTGGAGTGCGGATCAGGGTCACTATGGCTACACCTTC. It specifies CAWSADQGHYGYTF.

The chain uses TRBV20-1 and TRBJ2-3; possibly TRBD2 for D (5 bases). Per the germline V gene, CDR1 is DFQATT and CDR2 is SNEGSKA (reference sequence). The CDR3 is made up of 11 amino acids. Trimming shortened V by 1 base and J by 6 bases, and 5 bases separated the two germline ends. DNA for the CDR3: TGCAGTGCTAGAGGAGGGGATACGCAGTATTTT. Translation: CSARGGDTQYF.

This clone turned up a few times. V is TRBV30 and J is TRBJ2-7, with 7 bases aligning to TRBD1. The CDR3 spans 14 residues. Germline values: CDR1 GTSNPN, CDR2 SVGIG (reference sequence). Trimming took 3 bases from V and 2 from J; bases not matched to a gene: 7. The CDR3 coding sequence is TGTGCCTGGAGACCGACAGGGATTACCTACGAGCAGTACTTC. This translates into CAWRPTGITYEQYF.

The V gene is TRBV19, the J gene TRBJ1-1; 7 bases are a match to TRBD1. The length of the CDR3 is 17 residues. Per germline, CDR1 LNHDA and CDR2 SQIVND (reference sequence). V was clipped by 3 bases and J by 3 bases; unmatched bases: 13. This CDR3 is CASSIRGNRGRDTEAFF. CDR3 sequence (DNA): TGTGCCAGTAGTATCAGGGGGAACAGGGGAAGGGACACTGAAGCTTTCTTT.

CDR3 residues: CASSLKPGQGTGNTIYF. Here the CDR3 DNA reads TGCGCCAGCAGCTTAAAACCGGGACAGGGGACCGGAAACACCATATATTTT. The V gene is TRBV5-1, the J gene TRBJ1-3, with TRBD1 identical over 10 bases. The CDR3 totals 17 residues. Looked up from germline, CDR1 is SGHRS and CDR2 is YFSETQ. V was pared by 2 bases and J by 4 bases, with 9 bases of the junction left unmatched.

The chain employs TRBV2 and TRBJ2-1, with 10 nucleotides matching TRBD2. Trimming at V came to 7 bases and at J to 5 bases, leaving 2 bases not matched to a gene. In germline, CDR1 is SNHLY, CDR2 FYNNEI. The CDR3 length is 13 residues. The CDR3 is CASKRGGNNEQFF. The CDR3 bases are TGTGCCAGCAAGCGGGGGGGCAACAATGAGCAGTTCTTC.

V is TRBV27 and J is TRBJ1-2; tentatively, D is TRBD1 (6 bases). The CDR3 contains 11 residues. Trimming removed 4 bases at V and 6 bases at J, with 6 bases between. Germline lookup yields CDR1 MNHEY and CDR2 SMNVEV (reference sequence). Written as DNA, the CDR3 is TGTGCCAGCAGTTCAGGGGATGGCTACACCTTC. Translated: CASSSGDGYTF.

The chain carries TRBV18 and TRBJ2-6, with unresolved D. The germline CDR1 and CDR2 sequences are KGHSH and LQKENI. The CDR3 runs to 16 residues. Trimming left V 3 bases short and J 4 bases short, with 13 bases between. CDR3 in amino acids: CASSPFPLPGANVLTF. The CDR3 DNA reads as TGTGCCAGCTCACCGTTTCCCCTCCCCGGGGCCAACGTCCTGACTTTC.

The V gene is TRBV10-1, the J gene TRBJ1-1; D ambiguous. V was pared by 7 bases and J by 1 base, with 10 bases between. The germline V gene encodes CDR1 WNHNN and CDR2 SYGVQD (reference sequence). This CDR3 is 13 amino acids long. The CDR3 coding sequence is TGCGCCAGCACCCGATATAGGAACACTGAAGCTTTCTTT. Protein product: CASTRYRNTEAFF.

The CDR3: CAWSTVTGPNEQYF. The CDR3 nucleotides read TGTGCCTGGAGTACAGTGACAGGGCCCAACGAGCAGTACTTC. The V gene is TRBV30, the J gene TRBJ2-7, with TRBD1 matching 7 bases. With 2 bases clipped from V and 5 bases from J, the junction kept 9 bases outside the gene matches. The CDR3 runs 14 residues. Germline V gene sequence: CDR1 GTSNPN, CDR2 SVGIG (reference sequence).

The CDR3 is CASSLMSSYNSPLHF. For the CDR3, the DNA is TGTGCCAGCAGTCTCATGAGCTCCTATAATTCACCCCTCCACTTT. The chain employs TRBV2 and TRBJ1-6, with D unclear. This CDR3 has 15 amino acids. Trimming took 5 bases from V and 0 from J, leaving 8 bases between them. Per the germline V gene, CDR1 is SNHLY and CDR2 is FYNNEI.

The DNA of the CDR3 is TGTGCCAGTACCTCGTTCCAGGGCGCCGGCACTGAAGCTTTCTTT. It yields the protein CASTSFQGAGTEAFF. This chain joins TRBV19 and TRBJ1-1; possibly TRBD1 for D (5 bases). Trimming shortened V by 7 bases and J by 4 bases, and 19 bases separated the two germline ends. CDR1 LNHDA and CDR2 SQIVND come from the germline V gene (reference sequence). CDR3 length equals 15 residues.

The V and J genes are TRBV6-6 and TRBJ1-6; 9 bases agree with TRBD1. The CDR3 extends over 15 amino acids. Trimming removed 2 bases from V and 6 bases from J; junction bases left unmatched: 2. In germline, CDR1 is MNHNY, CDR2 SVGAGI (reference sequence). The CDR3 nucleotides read TGTGCCAGCAGTTACGTGGACAGGGGTAATTCACCCCTCCACTTT. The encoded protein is CASSYVDRGNSPLHF.